These T cell receptor beta chains were read from a single sample in a study of T-cell memory formation after mild COVID-19. One entry per CDR3 protein, called by TCRdb with MiXCR from the 5' RACE reads. The data show 350,000 to 500,000 distinct CDR3 sequences, more than 20% seen once. Sequenced input: PBMCs or a T cell subset sorted from them (not recorded which). The origin of the receptors is an adult woman who had mild COVID-19 (a few samples of this study predate the infection). Cell type and time point are not known. Each CDR3 is given with its conserved first and last residue. Each record gives: CDR3 protein, CDR3 DNA, V gene, clone size, J gene, D gene. D genes are given only for firm matches. A row's size may be missing; if present it is once, few, many or a size class.

CDR3: CASSRVSDYGYTF; DNA: TGTGCCAGCAGCCGAGTTTCAGACTATGGCTACACCTTC; V: TRBV11-2; size: few; J: TRBJ1-2; D: .
CDR3: CSAPVAGNTDTQYF; DNA: TGCAGTGCACCTGTAGCAGGGAACACAGATACGCAGTATTTT; V: TRBV20-1; size: .; J: TRBJ2-3; D: .
CDR3: CASSYSIQDTQYF; DNA: TGTGCCAGCAGTTACTCGATTCAAGATACGCAGTATTTT; V: TRBV6-5; size: few; J: TRBJ2-3; D: .
CDR3: CATSAAGGSYEQYF; DNA: TGTGCCACCAGTGCCGCGGGAGGCTCCTACGAGCAGTACTTC; V: TRBV24-1; size: .; J: TRBJ2-7; D: TRBD2
CDR3: CASSASGGPRRYQETQYF; DNA: TGTGCCAGCAGCGCCAGCGGGGGGCCACGCCGGTACCAAGAGACCCAGTACTTC; V: TRBV9; size: .; J: TRBJ2-5; D: TRBD2
CDR3: CASSLVLGRYNEQFF; DNA: TGCGCCAGCAGCTTGGTACTGGGGCGTTACAATGAGCAGTTCTTC; V: TRBV5-1; size: many; J: TRBJ2-1; D: .
CDR3: CASSRVGAVAPQFF; DNA: TGTGCCAGCAGCCGGGTCGGTGCGGTAGCTCCTCAGTTCTTC; V: TRBV7-9; size: .; J: TRBJ2-1; D: .
CDR3: CASSPVKDGYTF; DNA: TGTGCCAGCTCACCAGTCAAGGATGGCTACACCTTC; V: TRBV18; size: .; J: TRBJ1-2; D: .
CDR3: CASGTGVPVTQYF; DNA: TGTGCCAGCGGAACAGGGGTGCCCGTGACCCAGTACTTC; V: TRBV2; size: few; J: TRBJ2-5; D: TRBD1
CDR3: CASSLGTGEVDTQYF; DNA: TGCGCCAGCAGCCTTGGGACAGGGGAAGTTGATACGCAGTATTTT; V: TRBV5-1; size: few; J: TRBJ2-3; D: TRBD1
CDR3: CASSPGGTTDTQYF; DNA: TGTGCCAGCAGCCCAGGGGGGACCACAGATACGCAGTATTTT; V: TRBV7-3; size: .; J: TRBJ2-3; D: .
CDR3: CSARDIGRSYEQYF; DNA: TGCAGTGCTAGGGACATTGGAAGGTCCTACGAGCAGTACTTC; V: TRBV20-1; size: .; J: TRBJ2-7; D: .
CDR3: CASSLKGFSYEQYF; DNA: TGTGCCAGCAGTTTGAAGGGGTTCTCCTACGAGCAGTACTTC; V: TRBV27; size: .; J: TRBJ2-7; D: .
CDR3: CASSLGLWEQFF; DNA: TGTGCCAGCAGCTTAGGCCTTTGGGAGCAGTTCTTC; V: TRBV7-2; size: .; J: TRBJ2-1; D: .
CDR3: CSAREGNGYTF; DNA: TGCAGTGCTAGAGAGGGGAACGGCTACACCTTC; V: TRBV20-1; size: few; J: TRBJ1-2; D: .
CDR3: CASSKGPAGAEKLFF; DNA: TGTGCCAGCAGCAAGGGACCAGCAGGCGCTGAAAAACTGTTTTTT; V: TRBV12-3/TRBV12-4; size: .; J: TRBJ1-4; D: .
CDR3: CASSPLGEQFF; DNA: TGTGCCAGCAGTCCACTGGGGGAGCAGTTCTTC; V: TRBV12-3/TRBV12-4; size: few; J: TRBJ2-1; D: .
CDR3: CASSRLLAGGFTGELFF; DNA: TGTGCCAGCAGCCGCCTACTAGCGGGGGGCTTCACCGGGGAGCTGTTTTTT; V: TRBV7-2; size: few; J: TRBJ2-2; D: TRBD2
CDR3: CASSLLAGYGYTF; DNA: TGTGCCAGCAGCTTACTTGCCGGCTATGGCTACACCTTC; V: TRBV7-2; size: few; J: TRBJ1-2; D: .
CDR3: CASSPETRAGNQPQHF; DNA: TGCGCCAGCAGCCCTGAGACACGGGCAGGCAATCAGCCCCAGCATTTT; V: TRBV4-1; size: .; J: TRBJ1-5; D: .
CDR3: CATSRQQGGTEAFF; DNA: TGTGCCACCAGCCGGCAACAGGGGGGGACTGAAGCTTTCTTT; V: TRBV15; size: once; J: TRBJ1-1; D: TRBD1
CDR3: CASSLERGWEQYF; DNA: TGTGCCAGCAGCTTGGAGAGGGGGTGGGAGCAGTACTTC; V: TRBV5-6; size: .; J: TRBJ2-7; D: .
CDR3: CASSHHPSGSTEAFF; DNA: TGCGCCAGCAGCCACCACCCTTCCGGGAGCACTGAAGCTTTCTTT; V: TRBV4-1; size: few; J: TRBJ1-1; D: .